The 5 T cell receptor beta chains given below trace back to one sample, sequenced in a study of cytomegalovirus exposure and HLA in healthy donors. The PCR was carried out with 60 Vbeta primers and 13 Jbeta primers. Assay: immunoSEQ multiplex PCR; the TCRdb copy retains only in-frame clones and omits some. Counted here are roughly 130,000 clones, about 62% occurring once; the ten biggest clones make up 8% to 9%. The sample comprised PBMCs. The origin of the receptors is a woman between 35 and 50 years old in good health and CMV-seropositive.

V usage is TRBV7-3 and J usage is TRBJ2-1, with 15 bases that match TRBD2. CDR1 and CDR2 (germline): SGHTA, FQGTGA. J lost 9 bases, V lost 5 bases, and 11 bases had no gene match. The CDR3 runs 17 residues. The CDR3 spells CASSLGLAGGRSGEQFF. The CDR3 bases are TGTGCCAGCAGCCTAGGACTAGCGGGAGGGAGGAGTGGTGAGCAGTTCTTC.

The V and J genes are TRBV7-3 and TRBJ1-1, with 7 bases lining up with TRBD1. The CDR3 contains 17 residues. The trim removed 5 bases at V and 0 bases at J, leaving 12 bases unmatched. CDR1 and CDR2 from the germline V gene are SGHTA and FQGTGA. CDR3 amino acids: CASSAEAGQIMNTEAFF. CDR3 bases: TGTGCCAGCAGCGCTGAGGCGGGACAGATTATGAACACTGAAGCTTTCTTT.

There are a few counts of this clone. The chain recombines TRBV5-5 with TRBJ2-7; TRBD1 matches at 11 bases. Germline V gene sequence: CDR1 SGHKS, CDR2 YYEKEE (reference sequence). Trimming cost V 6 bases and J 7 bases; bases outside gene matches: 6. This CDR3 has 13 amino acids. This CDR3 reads CASNTDRGREQYF. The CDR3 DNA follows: TGTGCCAGCAACACGGACAGGGGGCGAGAGCAGTACTTC.

Written as DNA, the CDR3 is TGTGCCTGGGCCCGTGGGGGGTCAGGGTACGAGCAGTACTTC. This codes for CAWARGGSGYEQYF. The chain employs TRBV30 and TRBJ2-7; tentative D call: TRBD2 (6 bases). V was clipped by 5 bases and J by 4 bases, with 18 bases between them. This CDR3 region has 14 residues. Germline CDR1 GTSNPN, CDR2 SVGIG (reference sequence).

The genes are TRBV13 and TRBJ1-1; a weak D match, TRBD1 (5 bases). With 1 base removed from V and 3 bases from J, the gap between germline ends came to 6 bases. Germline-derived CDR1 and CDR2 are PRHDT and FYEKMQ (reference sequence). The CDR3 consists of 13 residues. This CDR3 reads CASSLAGDTEAFF. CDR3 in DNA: TGTGCCAGCAGCTTAGCGGGGGACACTGAAGCTTTCTTT.